Listed below are T cell receptor beta chains from one sample, sequenced in a study of cytotoxic CD8 clonotypes in ibrutinib-treated CLL. The table came from immunoSEQ multiplex PCR; TCRdb's copy has only in-frame clones and leaves some out. The data hold 45,000 or so clones, with roughly three quarters observed a single time. The specimen comprised PBMCs, sampled after 12 months of ibrutinib treatment. The source is a human donor with chronic lymphocytic leukemia. The CDR3 runs from the conserved cysteine through the conserved F or W. The D gene is left open where the match is weak. Some rows have no size entry. The others give once, few or many, or a class for an expanded clone.

j_call clone_size d_call v_call cdr3_aa
TRBJ2-2 . . TRBV5-1 CASSFAGATGELFF
TRBJ2-5 . TRBD2 TRBV14 CASSGTSGLHPLGTQYF
TRBJ2-1 . . TRBV5-4 CATSQTRGEWRQFF
TRBJ1-2 few TRBD1 TRBV9 CASSVDHLTGGTNYGYTF
TRBJ1-1 . . TRBV10-1 CASSESVQVGTEAFF
TRBJ2-2 . . TRBV18 CASSPLDRNTGELFF
TRBJ2-7 few . TRBV18 CASSPNRVYEQYF
TRBJ1-2 few . TRBV6-1 CASSEGGWEGTGYTF
TRBJ2-7 few . TRBV7-7 CASSPTTGNHEQYF
TRBJ1-2 few TRBD1 TRBV9 CASSGQGYGYTF
TRBJ2-1 . . TRBV21-1 CASRPRGGRAGNEQFF
TRBJ2-3 few TRBD2 TRBV11-2 CASSLNGLAHPTDTQYF
TRBJ2-1 few . TRBV27 CATRRLSGNEQFF
TRBJ1-3 . . TRBV30 CAWPGSRRINTIYF
TRBJ2-1 . TRBD2 TRBV27 CASSLFSGRGNEQFF
TRBJ1-1 once TRBD1 TRBV5-1 CASSLLSPGTGATEAFF
TRBJ2-1 . TRBD2 TRBV11-2 CASSPQRGLISYNEQFF
TRBJ1-1 . . TRBV6-4 CARRDEKGGTEAFF
TRBJ2-3 . TRBD2 TRBV27 CASSLARGKGTDTQYF
TRBJ2-5 . TRBD1 TRBV5-1 CASSLGVLGTDQETQYF
TRBJ1-2 . . TRBV2 CASSDGGKVGYTF
TRBJ1-1 . . TRBV5-4 CASSSDPGNTEAFF
TRBJ1-2 . . TRBV6-5 CASSYSWGGYGYTF
TRBJ1-2 . . TRBV6-1 CASSGRTTQEGYGYTF
TRBJ1-2 few . TRBV6-5 CASSYSSDGKYGYTF
TRBJ1-3 . . TRBV7-2 CASSLSGWDTIYF
TRBJ1-1 . . TRBV29-1 CSVGWGTEAFF
TRBJ1-3 . . TRBV6-6 CASRRGQDSGNTIYF
TRBJ2-5 once TRBD1 TRBV30 CAWVQGAAGFQETQYF
TRBJ2-5 . TRBD2 TRBV2 CASSEEGSGSGETQYF
TRBJ2-7 . TRBD2 TRBV14 CASSREFAGGSYEQYF
TRBJ1-6 . . TRBV19 CASSIAGTYNSPLHF
TRBJ2-7 . TRBD2 TRBV5-4 CASSQGSGGYEQYF
TRBJ1-2 . . TRBV19 CASRPHPQDNYGYTF
TRBJ1-2 . TRBD1 TRBV13 CASSSPGTGVDYGYTF
TRBJ1-2 . TRBD1 TRBV7-9 CASSNDRGYGYTF
TRBJ2-7 once . TRBV7-3 CASSQNPDPTPYEQYF
TRBJ2-5 . TRBD1 TRBV30 CAWRRDRTEETQYF
TRBJ2-1 . TRBD2 TRBV29-1 CSVLSGASSYNEQFF
TRBJ1-1 few . TRBV14 CASSQRLLNTEAFF
TRBJ1-1 . . TRBV2 CASTRTEAFF
TRBJ2-5 . . TRBV11-2 CASSFEISQGRETQYF
TRBJ2-3 . TRBD2 TRBV25-1 CATGTSGPSTDTQYF
TRBJ2-3 . TRBD1 TRBV18 CASSPSGTGTDTQYF
TRBJ1-1 . . TRBV5-1 CASRGETEAFF
TRBJ2-1 few TRBD2 TRBV9 CASSVATSGRAFPAQFF
TRBJ2-7 few TRBD1 TRBV27 CASSPRPGQSYEQYF
TRBJ2-3 . TRBD2 TRBV10-3 CAIRGTSGSDTQYF
TRBJ2-1 . TRBD2 TRBV6-5 CASSYSLAEIYNEQFF
TRBJ2-1 . TRBD2 TRBV4-1 CASSQEEVGLAGDNEQFF
TRBJ1-2 . TRBD1 TRBV28 CASSLLPPGTGSGHTF
TRBJ2-1 few . TRBV7-9 CASSEQGPHNEQFF
TRBJ1-1 few TRBD1 TRBV11-2 CASSSTGGRTEAFF
TRBJ2-1 . TRBD2 TRBV19 CASSIVQGLNLAGNNEQFF